The TCR beta chain under discussion was sequenced for a study of control samples from healthy donors and cancer patients. Clones were sequenced by immunoSEQ multiplex PCR, and TCRdb holds only the in-frame ones, with some missing. This table holds about 190,000 clones, roughly nine tenths found once. This clone appeared a single time. There are 16 residues in the CDR3. V was trimmed by 0 bases and J by 4 bases, leaving 10 bases between them. Per the germline V gene, CDR1 is MNHEY and CDR2 is SVGAGI. The rearrangement uses TRBV6-5 and TRBJ1-6; tentative D call: TRBD1 (5 bases). The material sequenced was blood. The origin of this receptor is a man younger than 45 in good health. The CDR3 DNA reads as TGTGCCAGCAGTTACTCCTCGGGACCTTATAATTCACCCCTCCACTTT. As protein: CASSYSSGPYNSPLHF.